The T cell receptor beta chain under discussion was sequenced for a study of blood T cell repertoires in COVID-19. Background on the study: Both acute and convalescent COVID-19 samples were obtained from the United States, Italy and Spain. T cells, B-cell-depleted T cells, or PBMCs provided the cDNA or gDNA that served as material.

Germline V gives CDR1 KGHDR, CDR2 SFDVKD. This CDR3 has 13 amino acids. Trimming left V 1 base short and J 4 bases short, with 6 bases between. Study processing details: Amplification with reference gene primers provided the estimates of nucleated cell counts. Sequencing was performed with immunoSEQ multiplex PCR; in TCRdb, only in-frame clones are kept and a portion is missing. Clonal size and the V and J genes are those of that table, whereas D and trimming came from the DNA. The profile shows approximately 88,000 clones, less than 85% of them singletons. The sample comprised peripheral blood. The chain combines TRBV24-1 with TRBJ2-5; no clear D. The receptor was derived from a man aged 50 to 60 who had recovered from COVID-19. In nucleotides, the CDR3 is TGTGCCACCAGTGATTTTCGAGGAGAGACCCAGTACTTC. Translated: CATSDFRGETQYF.